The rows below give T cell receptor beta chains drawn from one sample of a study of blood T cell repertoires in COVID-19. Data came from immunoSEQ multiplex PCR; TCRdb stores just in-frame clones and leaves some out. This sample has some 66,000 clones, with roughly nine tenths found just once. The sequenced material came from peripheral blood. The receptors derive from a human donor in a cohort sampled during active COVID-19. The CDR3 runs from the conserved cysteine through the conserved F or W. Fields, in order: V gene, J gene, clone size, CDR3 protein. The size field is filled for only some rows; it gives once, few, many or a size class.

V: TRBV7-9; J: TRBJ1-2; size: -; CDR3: CASSSDSGYTF
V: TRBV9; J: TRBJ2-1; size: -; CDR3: CASSVDASAGEQFF
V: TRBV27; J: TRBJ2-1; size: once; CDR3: CASMQGASYNEQFF
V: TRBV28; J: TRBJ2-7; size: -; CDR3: CASRAGGAYEQYF
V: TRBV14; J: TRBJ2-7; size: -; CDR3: CASSPWQGAMDEQYF
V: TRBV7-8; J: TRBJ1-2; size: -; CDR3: CASSLIGQGAYGYTF
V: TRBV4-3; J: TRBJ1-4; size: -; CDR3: CASSQEVATNEKLFF
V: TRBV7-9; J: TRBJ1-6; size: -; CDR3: CASSSDPPGQGNSPLHF
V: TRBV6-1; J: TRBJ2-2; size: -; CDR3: CASSEVGGRDTGELFF
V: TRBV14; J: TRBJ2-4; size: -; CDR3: CASSQTGGRSGFMAKNIQYF
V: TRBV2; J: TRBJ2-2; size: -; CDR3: CASKLGNAGTGELFF
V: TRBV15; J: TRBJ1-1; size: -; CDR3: CATSNGAQGEREAFF
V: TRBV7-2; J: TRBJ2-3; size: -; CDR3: CASSVQNTDTQYF
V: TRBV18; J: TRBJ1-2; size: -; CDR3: CASSPGQGIVNYGYTF
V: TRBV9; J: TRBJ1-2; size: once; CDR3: CASSVGQSYYGYTF
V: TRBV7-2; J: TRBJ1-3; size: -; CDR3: CASSLPGSGNTIYF
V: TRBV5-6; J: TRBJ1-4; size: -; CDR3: CASSLVAAGEREKLFF
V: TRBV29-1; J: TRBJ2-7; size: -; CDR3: CSVGPTEAAYEQYF
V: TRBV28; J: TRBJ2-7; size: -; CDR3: CASTSAGGSYEQYF
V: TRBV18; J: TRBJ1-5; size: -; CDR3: CASSLDRGRNQPQHF
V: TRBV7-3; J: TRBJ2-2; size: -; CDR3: CASSLDSNTGELFF
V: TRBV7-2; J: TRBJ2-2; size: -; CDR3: CASSFGGLAGGPRTGELFF